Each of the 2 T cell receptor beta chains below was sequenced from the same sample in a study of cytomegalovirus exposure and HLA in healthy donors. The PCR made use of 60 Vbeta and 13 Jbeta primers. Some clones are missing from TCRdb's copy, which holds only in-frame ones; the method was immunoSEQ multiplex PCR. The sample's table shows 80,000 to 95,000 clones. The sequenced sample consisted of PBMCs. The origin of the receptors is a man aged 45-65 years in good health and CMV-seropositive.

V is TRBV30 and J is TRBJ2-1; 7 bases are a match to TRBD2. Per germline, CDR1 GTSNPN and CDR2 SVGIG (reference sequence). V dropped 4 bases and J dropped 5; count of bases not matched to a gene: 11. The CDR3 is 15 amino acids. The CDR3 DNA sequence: TGTGCCTGGACCTCTAGGGAGGGTCGGAACAATGAGCAGTTCTTC. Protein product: CAWTSREGRNNEQFF.

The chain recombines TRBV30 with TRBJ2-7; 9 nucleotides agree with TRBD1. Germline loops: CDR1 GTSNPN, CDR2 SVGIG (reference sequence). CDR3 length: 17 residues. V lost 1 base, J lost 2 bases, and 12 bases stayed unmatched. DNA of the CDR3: TGTGCCTGGAGTGCGGGACAGGGACGGCGAGGCGCCTACGAGCAGTACTTC. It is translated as CAWSAGQGRRGAYEQYF.